A single sample is the source of the 2 T cell receptor beta chains below, sequenced in a study of CD8+ T cells in alopecia areata (dated by TCRdb to 2016 to 2019). The method behind the library was the immunoSEQ multiplex PCR assay. RNA was extracted from all samples and reverse transcribed into cDNA as template for TCR sequencing. Drawn from immuneACCESS, this table holds only the in-frame rearrangements with V and J called that TCRdb kept. Clones are partly lost; checked studies trace under half to an unresolved V gene and leave the rest unexplained. Within this sample are about 110,000 clones, with around 59% of them counted one time only. Around a fifth of the sample is held by the ten biggest clonotypes. The material sequenced was CD8+ T cells sorted from blood. Every receptor here comes from a human donor in good health.

Details on this clone: This is likely a read error, given that the CDR3 carries no conserved phenylalanine or tryptophan at its end. The DNA is left out, because the CDR3 cannot be placed on it with certainty; the CDR3 is given as TCRdb lists it. The chain employs TRBV29-1 and TRBJ1-1; the listed D gene, TRBD1, was not tested against the DNA. The CDR3 is made up of 15 amino acids, end residues included. Germline values: CDR1 SQVTM, CDR2 ANQGSEA. The CDR3 loop reads CSVVSIAQGNPLFPN.

The chain employs TRBV19 and TRBJ2-7, with a possible D match to TRBD2 (5 bases). V gave up 6 bases and J gave up 4 bases, with 7 bases separating them. The CDR3 has 11 residues. Germline V gene lookup returns CDR1 LNHDA and CDR2 SQIVND (reference sequence). This CDR3 reads CASREGYEQYF. CDR3 nucleotide sequence: TGTGCCAGTAGAGAGGGTTACGAGCAGTACTTC. Filled out from reference TRBV19 and TRBJ2-7, the complete variable domain reads DGGITQSPKYLFRKEGQNVTLSCEQNLNHDAMYWYRQDPGQGLRLIYYSQIVNDFQKGDIAEGYSVSREKKESFPLTVTSAQKNPTAFYLCASREGYEQYFGPGTRLTVT.